The next 14 T cell receptor beta chains were all read from a single sample in a study of immune evolution from preneoplasia to lung adenocarcinoma (dated by TCRdb to 2020 to 2023). Library preparation employed the immunoSEQ multiplex PCR assay. Imported from immuneACCESS, the table was reduced by TCRdb to in-frame sequences with V and J called. These copies leave out some clones; in studies compared against another copy, an unresolved V gene accounts for under half, and the cause of the remainder is not known. This sample holds approximately 8,000 clones; 80% were observed only once. Clones ranked in the top ten supply 7.2% of the sample. The specimen was FFPE adjacent normal lung tissue. All receptors come from a person aged 65 to 85 with lung adenocarcinoma.

The chain joins TRBV30 to TRBJ2-7; tentative D call: TRBD2 (6 bases). In germline, CDR1 is GTSNPN, CDR2 SVGIG (reference sequence). V gave up 2 bases and J gave up 3 bases, with 8 bases separating them. The CDR3 consists of 12 residues. CDR3 in DNA: TGTGCCTGGAGTTGGACTAACTACGAGCAGTACTTC. Its protein is CAWSWTNYEQYF.

This rearrangement joins TRBV11-2 to TRBJ2-7; TRBD2 aligns across 12 bases. From germline, CDR1 is SGHAT and CDR2 FQNNGV. The V gene end was trimmed by 3 bases and the J gene end by 6 bases; junction bases not matched to a gene: 6. There are 15 residues in the CDR3. The CDR3 sequence: CASSFLAGGPGEQYF. As DNA, the CDR3 is TGTGCCAGCAGCTTCCTAGCGGGAGGGCCTGGCGAGCAGTACTTC. Full variable domain (rest looked up from reference TRBV11-2 and TRBJ2-7): EAGVAQSPRYKIIEKRQSVAFWCNPISGHATLYWYQQILGQGPKLLIQFQNNGVVDDSQLPKDRFSAERLKGVDSTLKIQPAKLEDSAVYLCASSFLAGGPGEQYFGPGTRLTVT.

The chain is built from TRBV11-1 and TRBJ2-5, with D perhaps TRBD2 (6 bases). Germline-derived CDR1 and CDR2 are SGHAT and FQDESV (reference sequence). Trimming took 4 bases from V and 5 from J, leaving 23 bases between them. The CDR3 totals 17 residues. CDR3 DNA: TGTGCCAGCAGCTCCGCCAGAACGGGAGCGGTGTTTGAGACCCAGTACTTC. Its protein is CASSSARTGAVFETQYF.

The gene calls are TRBV27 and TRBJ2-5; D is perhaps TRBD2 (7 bases). With 8 bases removed from V and 4 bases from J, the gap between germline ends came to 17 bases. CDR3 size: 14 residues. CDR1 and CDR2 (germline): MNHEY, SMNVEV (reference sequence). The CDR3 DNA reads as TGTGCCAGCCGTCGGGGGGCATGGGTAGAGACCCAGTACTTC. This codes for CASRRGAWVETQYF.

V usage is TRBV9 and J usage is TRBJ2-3, with TRBD1 identical over 11 bases. CDR1 is SGDLS and CDR2 is YYNGEE in the germline V gene. Losses at the gene ends were 3 bases for V and 4 bases for J; bases not matched to a gene: 4. This CDR3 comprises 15 residues. CDR3 in DNA: TGTGCCAGCAGCGGGACAGGGGGCAGGGCAGATACGCAGTATTTT. It encodes CASSGTGGRADTQYF.

The chain employs TRBV7-9 and TRBJ2-3; 8 bases fit TRBD2. Per germline, CDR1 SEHNR and CDR2 FQNEAQ (reference sequence). Trimming at V came to 5 bases and at J to 4 bases, leaving 8 bases not matched to a gene. This CDR3 is 15 amino acids long. The CDR3 is CASSPLGLAADTQYF. The CDR3 DNA is TGTGCCAGCAGCCCTCTCGGACTAGCAGCAGATACGCAGTATTTT.

The CDR3 is CAGGTGGETGELFF. In DNA, the CDR3 is TGTGCCGGGGGGACAGGGGGAGAAACCGGGGAGCTGTTTTTT. This sequence joins TRBV19 and TRBJ2-2; TRBD1 aligns across 11 bases. Germline-derived CDR1 and CDR2 are LNHDA and SQIVND (reference sequence). The CDR3 is 14 amino acids. The trim removed 11 bases at V and 5 bases at J, leaving 7 bases unmatched.

This chain connects TRBV28 to TRBJ2-7, with D perhaps matching TRBD1 or TRBD2 (6 bases each). The CDR3 consists of 14 residues. Germline assignment: CDR1 MDHEN and CDR2 SYDVKM. With 3 bases removed from V and 4 bases from J, the gap between germline ends came to 13 bases. The CDR3 spells CASSFGGHSYEQYF. For the CDR3, the DNA is TGTGCCAGCAGTTTCGGGGGACACTCTTACGAGCAGTACTTC.

The chain recombines TRBV5-6 with TRBJ1-1; possible D gene TRBD1, 5 bases. Germline CDR1 is SGHDT and CDR2 is YYEEEE. V lost 5 bases and J 4 bases, leaving 18 bases between the germline ends. The CDR3 totals 15 residues. CDR3 nucleotide sequence: TGTGCCAGCAGTTCGACCCAGGGTTTCCTCACTGAAGCTTTCTTT. It yields the protein CASSSTQGFLTEAFF. Complete variable domain (other parts from reference TRBV5-6 and TRBJ1-1): DAGVTQSPTHLIKTRGQQVTLRCSPKSGHDTVSWYQQALGQGPQFIFQYYEEEERQRGNFPDRFSGHQFPNYSSELNVNALLLGDSALYLCASSSTQGFLTEAFFGQGTRLTVV.

The rearrangement uses TRBV4-1 and TRBJ2-1, with 10 positions matching TRBD1. Germline loops: CDR1 MGHRA, CDR2 YSYEKL. V shed 4 bases and J 4 bases; nucleotides not matched to a gene: 7. This CDR3 spans 16 amino acids. The CDR3 nucleotides are TGCGCCAGCAGCCTAAGTGTGGGACAGGGGTACAATGAGCAGTTCTTC. As protein: CASSLSVGQGYNEQFF.

V and J are TRBV10-3 and TRBJ2-5; 9 bases agree with TRBD1. The germline gives CDR1 ENHRY, CDR2 SYGVKD. With 11 bases clipped from V and 1 base from J, the junction kept 11 bases outside the gene matches. The CDR3 runs to 15 residues. CDR3 DNA sequence: TGTGCCGCTGATACCGGGACAGGGATCCAAGAGACCCAGTACTTC. Translating it yields CAADTGTGIQETQYF.

This clone is judged large (0.1 to 1%). The chain recombines TRBV11-2 with TRBJ2-7; D is perhaps TRBD1 or TRBD2 (5 bases each). V shed 2 bases and J shed 2 bases, with 13 bases lying between them. Germline assignment: CDR1 SGHAT and CDR2 FQNNGV. The CDR3 is 15 amino acids. The CDR3, as DNA: TGTGCCAGCAGCTTAATCCGGGGCCCTACCTACGAGCAGTACTTC. Translated, it gives CASSLIRGPTYEQYF.

CDR3 loop: CASSRGTEETQYF. The CDR3 region has the DNA TGTGCCAGCAGCCGAGGGACAGAAGAGACCCAGTACTTC. V is TRBV7-3 and J is TRBJ2-5; TRBD1 matches 7 bases. This CDR3 contains 13 residues. J was trimmed by 3 bases and V by 5 bases; bases with no gene match: 3. Germline CDR1 SGHTA, CDR2 FQGTGA.

The V call is TRBV7-8, the J call TRBJ1-2, with TRBD1 matching 7 bases. From germline, CDR1 is SGHVS and CDR2 FQNEAQ. The J segment lost 10 bases and the V segment lost 5 bases, leaving 10 bases of the junction unmatched. CDR3 length: 13 amino acids. The CDR3 coding sequence is TGTGCCAGCAGCATGGGGACAGAAGCTGTCTACACCTTC. It is translated as CASSMGTEAVYTF.